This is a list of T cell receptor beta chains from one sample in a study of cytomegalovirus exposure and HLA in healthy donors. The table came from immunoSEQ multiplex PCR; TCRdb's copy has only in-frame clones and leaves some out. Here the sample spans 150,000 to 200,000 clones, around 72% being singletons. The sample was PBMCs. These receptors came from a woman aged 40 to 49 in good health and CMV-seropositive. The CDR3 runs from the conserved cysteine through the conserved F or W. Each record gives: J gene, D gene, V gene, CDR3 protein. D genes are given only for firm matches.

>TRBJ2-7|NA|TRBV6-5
CASKIRRGESYEQYF
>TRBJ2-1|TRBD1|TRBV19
CASSRDRVTYNEQFF
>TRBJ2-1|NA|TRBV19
CASSKKASYNEQFF
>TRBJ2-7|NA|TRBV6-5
CASRGKGPYEQYF
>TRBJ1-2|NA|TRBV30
CACRTLPGYTF
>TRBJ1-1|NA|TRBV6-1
CASSEAPQGITEAFF
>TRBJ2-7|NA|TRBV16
CASSQVGAAYEQYF
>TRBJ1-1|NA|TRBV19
CATNSSTSYTEAFF
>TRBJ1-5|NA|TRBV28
CASTLGGLNQPQHF
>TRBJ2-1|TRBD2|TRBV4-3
CASSPGLAGWNEQFF
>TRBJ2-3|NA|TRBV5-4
CASSLANTDTQYF
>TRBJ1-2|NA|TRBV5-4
CASSFSSPPVYGYTF
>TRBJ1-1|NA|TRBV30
CACSTQWATEAFF
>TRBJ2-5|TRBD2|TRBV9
CASSVSGGPQTQYF
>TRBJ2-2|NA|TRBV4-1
CASSQQGFTGELFF
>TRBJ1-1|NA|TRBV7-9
CASRARTAPNTEAFF
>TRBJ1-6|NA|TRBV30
CAWLGQGGPPLHF
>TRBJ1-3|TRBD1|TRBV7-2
CASSPFVSTGASGNTIYF
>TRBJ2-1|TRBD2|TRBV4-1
CASSQGLTPSRGNEQFF
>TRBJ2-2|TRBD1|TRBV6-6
CASTAATGGTTGELFF
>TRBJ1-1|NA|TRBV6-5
CASSYSAGVGTEAFF
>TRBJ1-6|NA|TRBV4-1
CASSQYDRNSPLHF
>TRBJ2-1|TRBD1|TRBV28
CASRSGTGRGDEQFF
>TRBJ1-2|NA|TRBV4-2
CASSRGYGYTF
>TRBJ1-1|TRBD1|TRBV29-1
CSVETEDRDTEAFF
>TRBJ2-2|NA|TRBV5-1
CASSLDSSGELFF
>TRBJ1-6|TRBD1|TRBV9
CASSVGLSWGTDSYNSPLHF
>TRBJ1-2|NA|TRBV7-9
CASRPDSLFSANYGYTF
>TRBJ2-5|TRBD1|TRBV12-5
CASGLALGGLQQETQYF
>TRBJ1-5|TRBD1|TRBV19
CASSRGTGGNGNQPQHF
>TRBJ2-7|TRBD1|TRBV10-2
CASSPSWDRSGEQYF
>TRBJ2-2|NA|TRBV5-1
CASSPSNTGELFF
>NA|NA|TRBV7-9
CASSLNSPEQYF
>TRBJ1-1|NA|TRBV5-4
CASSLEGGQGTEAFF
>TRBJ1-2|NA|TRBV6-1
CATTRGSGGYTF
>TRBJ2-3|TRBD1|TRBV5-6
CASSLVAGGDTQYF
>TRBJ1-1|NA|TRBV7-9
CASSLVPGRTEAFF
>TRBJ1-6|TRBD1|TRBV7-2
CASSDSTGGGPPLHF
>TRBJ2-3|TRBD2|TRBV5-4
CASSSGRARSTDTQYF
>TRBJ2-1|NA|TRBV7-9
CASSPEDWSNEQFF
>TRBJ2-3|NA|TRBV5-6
CASSFKGTDTQYF
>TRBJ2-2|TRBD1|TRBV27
CASNNRGSGTGELFF
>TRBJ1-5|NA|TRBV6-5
CASSYSVDQPQHF
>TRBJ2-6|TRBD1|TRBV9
CASSVAPTGSGANGLTF
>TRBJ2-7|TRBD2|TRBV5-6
CASSYPSSGGLYEQYF
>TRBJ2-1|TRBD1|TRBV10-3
CAISDIPTGLSYNEQFF
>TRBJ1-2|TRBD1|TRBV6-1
CASSEAPDRVGYTF
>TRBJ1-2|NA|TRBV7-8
CASSYGQSENYGYTF
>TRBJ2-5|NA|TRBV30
CAWSSQTRQETQYF
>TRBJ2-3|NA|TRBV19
CASSSSGYTDTQYF
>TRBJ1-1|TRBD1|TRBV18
CASSPPSTGTKNTEAFF
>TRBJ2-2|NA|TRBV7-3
CASSRDLRGPGELFF
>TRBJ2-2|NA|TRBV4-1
CASSQDLAGELFF
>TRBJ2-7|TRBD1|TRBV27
CASGTPGTATYEQYF
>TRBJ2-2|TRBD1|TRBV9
CASSVGDSSGELFF
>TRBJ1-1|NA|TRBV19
CASSIDLSGKAFF
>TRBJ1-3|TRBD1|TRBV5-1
CASSANTGAGNTIYF
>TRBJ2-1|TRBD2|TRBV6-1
CASSLAGGQHEQFF
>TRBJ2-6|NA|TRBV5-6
CASSLVPGSGANVLTF
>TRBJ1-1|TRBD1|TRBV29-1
CSANKGAKGEAFF